This T cell receptor beta chain was sequenced for a study of technical replicates of blood from a few donors. Profiling relied on immunoSEQ multiplex PCR, and the TCRdb table lists in-frame clones only, not all of them. The top ten clones hold 0.2% to 0.25% of a sample with tens of thousands of clones, 94% of them seen once. This clonotype was sampled from a human donor in good health. Source material: T cells isolated from PBMCs.

CDR3 nucleotide sequence: TGTGCCAGCAGCGATGAAAAACTGTTTTTT. Translation: CASSDEKLFF. This chain uses TRBV6-5 with TRBJ1-4; D not resolved. The CDR3 consists of 10 residues. Germline CDR1 is MNHEY and CDR2 is SVGAGI. V shed 6 bases and J shed 6 bases, with 2 bases lying between them.